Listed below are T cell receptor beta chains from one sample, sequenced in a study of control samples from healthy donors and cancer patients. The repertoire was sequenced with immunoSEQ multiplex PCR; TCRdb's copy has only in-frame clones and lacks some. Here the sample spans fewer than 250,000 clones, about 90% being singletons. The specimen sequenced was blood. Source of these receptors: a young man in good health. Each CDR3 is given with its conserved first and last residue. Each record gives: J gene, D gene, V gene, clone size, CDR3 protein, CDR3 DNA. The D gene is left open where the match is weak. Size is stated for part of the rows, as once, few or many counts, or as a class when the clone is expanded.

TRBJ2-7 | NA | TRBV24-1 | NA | CATSEPGPTPTSSTSLTGTYEQYF | NA
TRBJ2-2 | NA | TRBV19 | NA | CASMWRAGTGELFF | TGTGCCAGTATGTGGCGGGCCGGAACCGGGGAGCTGTTTTTT
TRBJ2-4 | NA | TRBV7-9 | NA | CASSLGGIGQNIQYF | TGTGCCAGCAGCTTAGGGGGGATCGGGCAAAACATTCAGTACTTC
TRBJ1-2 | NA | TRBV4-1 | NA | CASSQEKVGVSYGYTF | TGCGCCAGCAGCCAAGAAAAGGTCGGGGTCAGCTATGGCTACACCTTC
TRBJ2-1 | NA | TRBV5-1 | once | CASSLDRVTFSEQFF | TGCGCCAGCAGCTTGGACAGGGTCACCTTTAGTGAGCAGTTCTTC
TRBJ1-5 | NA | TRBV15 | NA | CATSRPLDLGAAKGQPQHF | TGTGCCACCAGCAGGCCCCTAGATTTGGGGGCCGCGAAGGGTCAGCCCCAGCATTTT
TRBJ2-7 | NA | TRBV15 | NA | CATSRLDRNDEQYF | TGTGCCACCAGCAGACTCGACAGGAACGACGAGCAGTACTTC
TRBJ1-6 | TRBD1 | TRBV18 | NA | CASSGQSSYNSPLHF | TGTGCCAGCTCGGGACAGAGCTCCTATAATTCACCCCTCCACTTT
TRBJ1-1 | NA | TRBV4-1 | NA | CASSQDVMNTEAFF | TGCGCCAGCAGCCAAGACGTTATGAACACTGAAGCTTTCTTT
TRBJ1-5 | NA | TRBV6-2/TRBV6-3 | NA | CASSLQVGQPQHF | TGTGCCAGCAGCCTACAGGTTGGTCAGCCCCAGCATTTT
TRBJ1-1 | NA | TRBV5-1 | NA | CASSLERGTAFF | TGCGCCAGCAGCTTGGAAAGGGGGACAGCTTTCTTT
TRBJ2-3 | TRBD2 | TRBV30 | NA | CAWSPLAGFGDTQYF | TGTGCCTGGTCCCCCCTAGCGGGGTTTGGGGATACGCAGTATTTT
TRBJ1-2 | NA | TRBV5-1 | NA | CASSPLRGAADGYTF | TGCGCCAGCAGCCCCCTTAGGGGGGCGGCCGATGGCTACACCTTC
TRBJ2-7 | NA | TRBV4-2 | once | CASSQNLNSSYEQYF | TGTGCCAGCAGCCAAAACCTTAACAGTTCCTACGAGCAGTACTTC
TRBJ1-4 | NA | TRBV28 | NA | CASSTRGTRNEKLFF | TGTGCCAGCAGCACAAGAGGGACTCGTAATGAAAAACTGTTTTTT
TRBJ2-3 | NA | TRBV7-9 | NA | CASSQLATTDTQYF | TGTGCCAGCAGCCAACTAGCCACCACAGATACGCAGTATTTT
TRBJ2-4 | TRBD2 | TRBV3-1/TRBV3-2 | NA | CASSQEGTRGNIQYF | TGTGCCAGCAGCCAAGAGGGGACTAGGGGCAACATTCAGTACTTC
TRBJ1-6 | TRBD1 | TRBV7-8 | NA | CASSPQQGAKNSPLHF | TGTGCCAGCAGCCCGCAACAGGGGGCGAAAAATTCACCCCTCCACTTT
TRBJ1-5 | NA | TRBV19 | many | CASSMGRGLGSNQPQHF | TGTGCCAGTAGTATGGGTAGGGGCCTGGGCAGCAATCAGCCCCAGCATTTT
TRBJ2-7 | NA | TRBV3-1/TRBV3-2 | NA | CASSQTGPTDEQYF | TGTGCCAGCAGCCAAACGGGCCCAACGGACGAGCAGTACTTC
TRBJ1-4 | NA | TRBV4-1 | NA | CASSPDRAGAASEKLFF | TGCGCCAGCAGCCCGGATCGCGCCGGCGCCGCCAGTGAAAAACTGTTTTTT
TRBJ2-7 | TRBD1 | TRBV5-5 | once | CASSGTWDSSYEQYF | TGTGCCAGCAGCGGTACGTGGGACAGTTCCTACGAGCAGTACTTC
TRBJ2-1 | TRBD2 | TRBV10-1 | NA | CASGTSTYRFF | TGCGCCAGCGGGACTAGCACCTACCGGTTCTTC
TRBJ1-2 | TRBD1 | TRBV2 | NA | CASSWTGGINYGYTF | TGTGCCAGCAGTTGGACAGGGGGTATTAACTATGGCTACACCTTC
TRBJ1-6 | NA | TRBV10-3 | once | CAISESIAEGGSPLHF | TGTGCCATCAGTGAGTCTATCGCGGAGGGTGGGTCACCCCTCCACTTT
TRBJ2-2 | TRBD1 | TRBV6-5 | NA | CASSPDRGHTGELFF | TGTGCCAGCAGTCCAGACAGGGGGCACACCGGGGAGCTGTTTTTT
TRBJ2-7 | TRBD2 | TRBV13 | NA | CASRPPRGGAHEQYF | TGTGCCAGCAGACCCCCTCGCGGGGGGGCCCACGAGCAGTACTTC
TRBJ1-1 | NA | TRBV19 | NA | CASSIAPLLNTEAFF | TGTGCCAGTAGTATAGCCCCCTTACTTAACACTGAAGCTTTCTTT
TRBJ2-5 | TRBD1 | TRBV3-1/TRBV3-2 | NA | CASSLPHRGQETQYF | TGTGCCAGCAGCCTCCCGCACAGGGGTCAAGAGACCCAGTACTTC
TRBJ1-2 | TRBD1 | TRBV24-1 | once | CATSGTGERRTF | TGTGCCACCTCCGGGACAGGGGAGCGGAGGACCTTC
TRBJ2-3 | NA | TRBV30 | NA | CAWSASYTDTQYF | TGTGCCTGGAGTGCGAGTTACACAGATACGCAGTATTTT
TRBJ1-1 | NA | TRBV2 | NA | CASSAMTGVTEAFF | TGTGCCAGCAGTGCCATGACGGGGGTCACTGAAGCTTTCTTT
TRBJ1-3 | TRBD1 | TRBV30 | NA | CAWSVLTGGPGNTIYF | TGTGCCTGGAGTGTTCTAACAGGGGGCCCTGGAAACACCATATATTTT
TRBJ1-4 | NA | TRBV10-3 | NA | CAIRDNTNEKLFF | TGTGCCATCAGAGACAACACTAATGAAAAACTGTTTTTT
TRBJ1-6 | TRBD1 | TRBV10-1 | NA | CASSETRGRGSPLHF | TGCGCCAGCAGTGAGACGAGGGGGCGAGGTTCACCCCTCCACTTT
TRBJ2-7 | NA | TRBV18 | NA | CASSRGALQYF | TGTGCCAGCTCACGCGGGGCTCTACAGTACTTC
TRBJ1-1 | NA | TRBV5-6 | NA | CASSTTLNTEAFF | TGTGCCAGCAGCACGACACTGAACACTGAAGCTTTCTTT
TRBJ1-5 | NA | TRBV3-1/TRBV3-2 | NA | CASSQTGIANQPQHF | TGTGCCAGCAGCCAAACGGGAATTGCAAATCAGCCCCAGCATTTT
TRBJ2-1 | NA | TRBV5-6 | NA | CASTSWTGYNEQFF | TGTGCCAGCACCTCGTGGACTGGCTACAATGAGCAGTTCTTC
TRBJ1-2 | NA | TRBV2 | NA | CASSAEQAYGYTF | TGTGCCAGCAGTGCTGAGCAGGCCTATGGCTACACCTTC
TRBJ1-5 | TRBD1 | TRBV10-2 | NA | CASSPGTGDQPQHF | TGCGCCAGCAGCCCCGGGACAGGGGATCAGCCCCAGCATTTT
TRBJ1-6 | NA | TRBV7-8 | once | CASSLDRDRNSPLHF | TGTGCCAGCAGCTTAGATAGAGATAGGAATTCACCCCTCCACTTT
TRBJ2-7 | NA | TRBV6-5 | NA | CASRQGHEQYF | TGTGCCAGCAGACAGGGACACGAGCAGTACTTC
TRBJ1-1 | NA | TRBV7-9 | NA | CASSLGTLGFVGTEAFF | TGTGCCAGCAGCTTAGGTACACTAGGTTTCGTTGGCACTGAAGCTTTCTTT
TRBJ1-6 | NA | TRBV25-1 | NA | CASSERPYNSPLHF | TGTGCCAGCAGTGAGCGGCCCTATAATTCACCCCTCCACTTT
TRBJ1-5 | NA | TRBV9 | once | CASNQALQPQHF | TGTGCCAGCAACCAGGCCCTACAGCCCCAGCATTTT
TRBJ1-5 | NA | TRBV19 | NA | CASSIEGLANQPQHF | TGTGCCAGTAGTATTGAGGGACTTGCCAATCAGCCCCAGCATTTT
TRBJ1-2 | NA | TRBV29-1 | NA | CSVRKRGVYGYTF | TGCAGCGTTAGGAAACGGGGGGTTTATGGCTACACCTTC
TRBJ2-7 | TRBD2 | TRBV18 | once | CASSPQSLSGGAGYEQYF | TGTGCCAGCTCACCACAATCCCTTTCCGGGGGGGCAGGCTACGAGCAGTACTTC
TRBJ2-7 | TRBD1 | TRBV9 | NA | CASSPGQGYTYEQYF | TGTGCCAGCAGCCCGGGACAGGGATACACCTACGAGCAGTACTTC
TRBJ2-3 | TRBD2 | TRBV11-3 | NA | CASSSGLAGATDTQYF | TGTGCCAGCAGCTCAGGACTAGCGGGGGCCACAGATACGCAGTATTTT
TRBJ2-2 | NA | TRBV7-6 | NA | CASSQRSVNTGELFF | TGTGCCAGCAGCCAGCGGAGCGTGAACACCGGGGAGCTGTTTTTT
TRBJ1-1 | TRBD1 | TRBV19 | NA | CASLNRGIEAFF | TGTGCCAGCCTAAACAGGGGCATTGAAGCTTTCTTT
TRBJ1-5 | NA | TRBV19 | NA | CASKPVNSNQPQHF | TGTGCCAGTAAGCCTGTTAATAGCAATCAGCCCCAGCATTTT
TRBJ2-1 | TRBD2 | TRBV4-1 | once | CASSQGGTSGNEQFF | TGCGCCAGCAGCCAAGGCGGGACTAGCGGAAATGAGCAGTTCTTC
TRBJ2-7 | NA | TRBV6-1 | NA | CASSEAGSEIYEQYF | TGTGCCAGCAGTGAAGCGGGGAGCGAGATCTACGAGCAGTACTTC
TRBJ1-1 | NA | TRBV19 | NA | CASSATRSAGNTEAFF | TGTGCCAGTAGTGCCACCCGGTCGGCAGGGAACACTGAAGCTTTCTTT
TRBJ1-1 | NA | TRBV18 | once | CASSPPGNTEAFF | TGTGCCAGCTCACCACCAGGGAACACTGAAGCTTTCTTT
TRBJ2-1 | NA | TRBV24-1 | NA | CATSERGTADNEQFF | TGTGCCACCAGTGAGCGCGGGACTGCTGACAATGAGCAGTTCTTC